This is a list of T cell receptor beta chains from one sample in a study of technical replicates of blood from a handful of donors. Libraries were prepared by immunoSEQ multiplex PCR; TCRdb keeps only in-frame clonotypes and omits some of them. Among 75,000 to 90,000 clones listed, about nine tenths were seen once. Sequencing used T cells isolated from PBMCs. These receptors were collected from a human donor in good health. Both conserved end residues are part of each CDR3. A D gene is named only where the DNA matches it firmly. Only some rows state a clone size, as once, few, many or a class for expanded clones.

CDR3: CASSSGTQETQYF; DNA: TGTGCCAGCAGCTCCGGGACACAAGAGACCCAGTACTTC; size: NA; D: NA; V: TRBV11-2; J: TRBJ2-5
CDR3: CASSLDGTPYEQYF; DNA: TGTGCCAGCAGCTTAGATGGGACTCCCTACGAGCAGTACTTC; size: NA; D: NA; V: TRBV7-9; J: TRBJ2-7
CDR3: CASSTPGTINEQFF; DNA: TGTGCCAGTAGTACCCCGGGGACAATTAATGAGCAGTTCTTC; size: NA; D: NA; V: TRBV19; J: TRBJ2-1
CDR3: CASTGDSSYEQYF; DNA: TGTGCCAGCACTGGGGACAGTTCCTACGAGCAGTACTTC; size: NA; D: TRBD1; V: TRBV6-1; J: TRBJ2-7
CDR3: CATSRVGDTEQYF; DNA: TGTGCCACCAGCAGAGTGGGCGATACCGAGCAGTACTTC; size: NA; D: NA; V: TRBV15; J: TRBJ2-7
CDR3: CASSLQRELNEQFF; DNA: TGTGCCAGCAGCTTACAGCGGGAGTTGAATGAGCAGTTCTTC; size: NA; D: TRBD2; V: TRBV11-3; J: TRBJ2-1
CDR3: CAISGLAASTDTQYF; DNA: TGTGCCATCAGTGGACTAGCGGCTAGCACAGATACGCAGTATTTT; size: NA; D: TRBD2; V: TRBV10-3; J: TRBJ2-3
CDR3: CASSYRVADEQFF; DNA: TGTGCCAGCAGTTACCGTGTAGCCGATGAGCAGTTCTTC; size: once; D: NA; V: TRBV6-5; J: TRBJ2-1
CDR3: CSARNSLRGDTQYF; DNA: TGCAGCGCCCGAAATAGTCTACGGGGAGATACGCAGTATTTT; size: NA; D: NA; V: TRBV29-1; J: TRBJ2-3
CDR3: CASSLEGVSTDTQYF; DNA: TGTGCCAGCAGCTTAGAAGGGGTTTCCACAGATACGCAGTATTTT; size: once; D: NA; V: TRBV13; J: TRBJ2-3
CDR3: CASSPYSSTDTQYF; DNA: TGTGCCAGCAGCCCCTATAGCAGCACAGATACGCAGTATTTT; size: NA; D: NA; V: TRBV11-3; J: TRBJ2-3
CDR3: CASSPRTLNTEAFF; DNA: TGTGCCAGCAGCCCTAGGACTTTGAACACTGAAGCTTTCTTT; size: few; D: NA; V: TRBV9; J: TRBJ1-1
CDR3: CATIGLAGDEQFF; DNA: TGTGCCACAATAGGACTAGCGGGAGATGAGCAGTTCTTC; size: once; D: TRBD2; V: TRBV6-5; J: TRBJ2-1
CDR3: CASSLRGRGSYEQYF; DNA: TGCGCCAGCAGCTTGAGGGGCAGGGGTTCGTACGAGCAGTACTTC; size: NA; D: NA; V: TRBV5-1; J: TRBJ2-7
CDR3: CASSLQSGVDGLYEQYF; DNA: TGTGCCAGCAGTCTCCAATCAGGGGTTGACGGACTCTACGAGCAGTACTTC; size: NA; D: NA; V: TRBV28; J: TRBJ2-7
CDR3: CASSEDREFLYEQYF; DNA: TGTGCCAGCAGTGAAGACCGGGAATTCCTCTACGAGCAGTACTTC; size: NA; D: NA; V: TRBV28; J: TRBJ2-7
CDR3: CASSLLEDTQYF; DNA: TGTGCCAGCAGCCTGTTAGAGGATACGCAGTATTTT; size: NA; D: NA; V: TRBV28; J: TRBJ2-3
CDR3: CASSVEVAGEQYF; DNA: TGTGCCAGCAGCGTAGAAGTGGCGGGAGAGCAGTACTTC; size: NA; D: NA; V: TRBV9; J: TRBJ2-7
CDR3: CASSQEIVLAGDTDTQYF; DNA: TGCGCCAGCAGCCAAGAGATCGTCCTAGCGGGAGACACAGATACGCAGTATTTT; size: NA; D: TRBD2; V: TRBV4-1; J: TRBJ2-3
CDR3: CASSTGTSGRNIQYF; DNA: TGTGCCAGTAGTACCGGGACTAGCGGGAGGAACATTCAGTACTTC; size: NA; D: TRBD2; V: TRBV19; J: TRBJ2-4
CDR3: CASSLGQGATGELFF; DNA: TGTGCCAGTAGTCTTGGACAGGGGGCCACCGGGGAGCTGTTTTTT; size: NA; D: TRBD1; V: TRBV19; J: TRBJ2-2
CDR3: CASSLEGLAVWELFF; DNA: TGTGCCAGCAGCTTAGAGGGACTAGCGGTTTGGGAGCTGTTTTTT; size: once; D: TRBD2; V: TRBV7-2; J: TRBJ2-2
CDR3: CASSEGTVVYQPQHF; DNA: TGTGCCAGCAGTGAGGGGACAGTTGTATATCAGCCCCAGCATTTT; size: NA; D: TRBD1; V: TRBV6-1; J: TRBJ1-5
CDR3: CAISENGPLETQYF; DNA: TGTGCCATCAGTGAGAATGGGCCGCTAGAGACCCAGTACTTC; size: NA; D: NA; V: TRBV10-3; J: TRBJ2-5
CDR3: CASSAGQGPSYEQYF; DNA: TGTGCCAGCAGCGCGGGACAGGGTCCCTCCTACGAGCAGTACTTC; size: NA; D: TRBD1; V: TRBV9; J: TRBJ2-7
CDR3: CASSVGQGYYGYTF; DNA: TGTGCCAGCAGCGTAGGACAGGGTTACTATGGCTACACCTTC; size: NA; D: TRBD1; V: TRBV9; J: TRBJ1-2
CDR3: CSVAGRMNTEAFF; DNA: TGCAGCGTTGCTGGCAGAATGAACACTGAAGCTTTCTTT; size: NA; D: NA; V: TRBV29-1; J: TRBJ1-1
CDR3: CASSLLTGEDGYTF; DNA: TGTGCCAGTAGTTTGTTGACAGGGGAGGATGGCTACACCTTC; size: NA; D: TRBD1; V: TRBV19; J: TRBJ1-2
CDR3: CASSPHRDRITGELFF; DNA: TGTGCCAGCAGTCCCCACCGGGACAGAATTACCGGGGAGCTGTTTTTT; size: NA; D: TRBD1; V: TRBV25-1; J: TRBJ2-2
CDR3: CAISEPIDRGRARETQYF; DNA: TGTGCCATCAGTGAGCCGATAGATAGGGGGAGGGCCAGAGAGACCCAGTACTTC; size: NA; D: NA; V: TRBV10-3; J: TRBJ2-5
CDR3: CASSLGTSVWETDTQYF; DNA: TGTGCCAGCAGCCTAGGGACTAGCGTGTGGGAAACAGATACGCAGTATTTT; size: once; D: TRBD2; V: TRBV9; J: TRBJ2-3
CDR3: CASSFRGARTQPQHF; DNA: TGTGCCAGCAGCTTCAGGGGGGCCAGGACTCAGCCCCAGCATTTT; size: NA; D: TRBD1; V: TRBV5-6; J: TRBJ1-5
CDR3: CASSDWGGLYEQYF; DNA: TGTGCCAGCAGTGATTGGGGGGGCCTTTACGAGCAGTACTTC; size: NA; D: NA; V: TRBV25-1; J: TRBJ2-7
CDR3: CASSPERQGAEFF; DNA: TGTGCCAGCAGCCCAGAGAGACAGGGGGCTGAGTTCTTC; size: NA; D: TRBD1; V: TRBV11-1; J: TRBJ2-1
CDR3: CASSLGLAGVHEQFF; DNA: TGTGCCAGCAGTTTAGGACTAGCGGGAGTGCATGAGCAGTTCTTC; size: NA; D: TRBD2; V: TRBV27; J: TRBJ2-1
CDR3: CASSELGAAGELFF; DNA: TGTGCCAGCAGTGAGCTTGGGGCCGCCGGGGAGCTGTTTTTT; size: NA; D: NA; V: TRBV6-4; J: TRBJ2-2
CDR3: CASRGGPAGVQETQYF; DNA: TGCGCCAGCAGAGGAGGTCCAGCGGGGGTCCAAGAGACCCAGTACTTC; size: NA; D: TRBD2; V: TRBV5-1; J: TRBJ2-5
CDR3: CASSYRVSEAFF; DNA: TGTGCCAGCAGTTACAGGGTCTCTGAAGCTTTCTTT; size: NA; D: NA; V: TRBV13; J: TRBJ1-1
CDR3: CASSYSGSILNEQFF; DNA: TGTGCCAGCAGCTATAGCGGGAGTATATTGAATGAGCAGTTCTTC; size: NA; D: TRBD2; V: TRBV27; J: TRBJ2-1
CDR3: CASSLGQDYGYTF; DNA: TGTGCCAGCAGCTTGGGACAGGACTATGGCTACACCTTC; size: few; D: NA; V: TRBV5-4; J: TRBJ1-2
CDR3: CALQTYTEAFF; DNA: TGTGCCTTACAGACCTACACTGAAGCTTTCTTT; size: NA; D: NA; V: TRBV2; J: TRBJ1-1
CDR3: CASSSKIPAGTGELFF; DNA: TGTGCCAGCAGCTCCAAGATACCAGCGGGAACCGGGGAGCTGTTTTTT; size: NA; D: TRBD2; V: TRBV7-3; J: TRBJ2-2
CDR3: CAWSVLAGVETQYF; DNA: TGTGCCTGGAGTGTACTAGCGGGAGTGGAGACCCAGTACTTC; size: NA; D: TRBD2; V: TRBV30; J: TRBJ2-5
CDR3: CAWTKNGDTIYF; DNA: TGTGCCTGGACTAAAAATGGAGACACCATATATTTT; size: NA; D: NA; V: TRBV30; J: TRBJ1-3
CDR3: CASSPRSEEVYEQYF; DNA: TGCGCCAGCAGCCCCCGTAGTGAAGAGGTCTACGAGCAGTACTTC; size: NA; D: NA; V: TRBV4-1; J: TRBJ2-7
CDR3: CASSDGTSGRLTDTQYF; DNA: TGTGCCAGCAGCGACGGGACTAGCGGGAGACTCACAGATACGCAGTATTTT; size: NA; D: TRBD2; V: TRBV5-4; J: TRBJ2-3
CDR3: CASSLLLTGDGNTIYF; DNA: TGTGCCAGCAGCCTACTACTGACAGGAGATGGAAACACCATATATTTT; size: NA; D: NA; V: TRBV13; J: TRBJ1-3
CDR3: CASSASGATEAFF; DNA: TGTGCCAGCTCAGCCTCAGGGGCCACTGAAGCTTTCTTT; size: NA; D: NA; V: TRBV18; J: TRBJ1-1
CDR3: CASSLLTSGGLYEQYF; DNA: TGTGCCAGCAGCTTACTGACTAGCGGGGGCCTCTACGAGCAGTACTTC; size: NA; D: TRBD2; V: TRBV7-8; J: TRBJ2-7
CDR3: CASSLTSGLAGGNEQFF; DNA: TGTGCCAGCAGCTTAACATCGGGACTAGCGGGAGGTAATGAGCAGTTCTTC; size: NA; D: TRBD2; V: TRBV7-2; J: TRBJ2-1
CDR3: CASSWTLKPGLNIPNEQYF; DNA: TGTGCCAGCAGCTGGACCTTAAAACCGGGACTGAACATACCTAACGAGCAGTACTTC; size: NA; D: NA; V: TRBV13; J: TRBJ2-7
CDR3: CASSEGLTEQYF; DNA: TGTGCCAGCAGTGAGGGACTGACCGAGCAGTACTTC; size: NA; D: NA; V: TRBV25-1; J: TRBJ2-7
CDR3: CASSLGGQNYEQYF; DNA: TGTGCCAGCAGCTTAGGGGGACAGAATTACGAGCAGTACTTC; size: NA; D: TRBD1; V: TRBV11-3; J: TRBJ2-7
CDR3: CASSPWTGTSTEAFF; DNA: TGTGCCAGCAGCCCCTGGACAGGGACGAGCACTGAAGCTTTCTTT; size: NA; D: TRBD1; V: TRBV7-8; J: TRBJ1-1